This TCR beta chain stems from a study of blood T cell repertoires in COVID-19. Study details: Researchers got acute and convalescent COVID-19 samples from the United States, Italy and Spain. PBMCs, B-cell-depleted T cells, or T cells were the source of the cDNA or gDNA that made up the material.

Trimming shortened V by 7 bases and J by 1 base, and 13 bases separated the two germline ends. Germline CDR1 reads MNHNY; CDR2 reads SVGAGI (reference sequence). The CDR3 has 14 residues. As processed by the authors: Estimation of nucleated cell counts was performed using reference gene primer amplification. Using immunoSEQ multiplex PCR, the repertoire was profiled, and TCRdb retains in-frame clones only, with some absent. V and J calls and clone size are those listed in that table; D and trimming were worked out from the DNA. The sample includes over 60,000 clones, approximately 77% of them seen just once.

Material: peripheral blood. The V and J genes are TRBV6-6 and TRBJ1-1; a possible D gene is TRBD1 (6 bases). This TCR derives from a human donor in a cohort sampled during active COVID-19. The CDR3 reads CASNLGGANTEAFF. Written as DNA, the CDR3 is TGTGCCAGCAACCTCGGGGGGGCGAACACTGAAGCTTTCTTT.